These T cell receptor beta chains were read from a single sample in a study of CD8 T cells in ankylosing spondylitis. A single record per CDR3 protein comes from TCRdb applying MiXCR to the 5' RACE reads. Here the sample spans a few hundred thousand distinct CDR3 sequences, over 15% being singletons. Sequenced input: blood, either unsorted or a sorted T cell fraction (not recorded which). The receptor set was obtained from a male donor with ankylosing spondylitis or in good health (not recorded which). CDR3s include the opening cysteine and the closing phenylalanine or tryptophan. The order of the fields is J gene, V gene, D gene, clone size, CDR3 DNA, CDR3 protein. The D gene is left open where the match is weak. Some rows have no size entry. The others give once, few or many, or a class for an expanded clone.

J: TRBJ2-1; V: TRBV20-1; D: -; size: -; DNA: TGCAGTGCCTACAAGAGCTCCTACAATGAGCAGTTCTTC; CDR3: CSAYKSSYNEQFF
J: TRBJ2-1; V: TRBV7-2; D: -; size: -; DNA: TGTGCCAGCAGCTTAGCGAAGGAGAACTACAATGAGCAGTTCTTC; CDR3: CASSLAKENYNEQFF
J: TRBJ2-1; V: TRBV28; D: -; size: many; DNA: TGTGCCAGCAGTCCCAGTGTACCGGGACTCTATGCGCAGTTCTTC; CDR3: CASSPSVPGLYAQFF
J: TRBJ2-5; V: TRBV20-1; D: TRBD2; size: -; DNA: TGCAGTGCTCCTCCCGGACTAGCGGGGCACCAAGAGACCCAGTACTTC; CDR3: CSAPPGLAGHQETQYF
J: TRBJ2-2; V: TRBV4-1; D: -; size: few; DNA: TGCGCCAGCAGCAGGGGGTCTGGCAGTTCGGCCGGGGAGCTGTTTTTT; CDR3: CASSRGSGSSAGELFF
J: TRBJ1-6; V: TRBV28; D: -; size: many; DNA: TGTGCCAGCAGTTCCCCCACAGGGTACAATTCACCCCTCCACTTT; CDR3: CASSSPTGYNSPLHF
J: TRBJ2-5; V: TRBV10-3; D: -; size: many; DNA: TGTGCCATCAGTGAGTCTAGCGATGAGACCCAGTACTTC; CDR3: CAISESSDETQYF
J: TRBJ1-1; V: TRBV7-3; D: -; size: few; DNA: TGTGCCAGCAGCTTAGGGACTATGAACACTGAAGCTTTCTTT; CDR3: CASSLGTMNTEAFF
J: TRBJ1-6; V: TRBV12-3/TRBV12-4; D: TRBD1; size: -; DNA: TGTGCCAGCAGTCGACAGGGGCCAAGTTCACCCCTCCACTTT; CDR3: CASSRQGPSSPLHF
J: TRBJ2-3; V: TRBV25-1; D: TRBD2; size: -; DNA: TGTGCCAGCAGGGCTGGACTAGCGGGAGGTGCAGATACGCAGTATTTT; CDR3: CASRAGLAGGADTQYF
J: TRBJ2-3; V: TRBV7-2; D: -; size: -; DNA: TGTGCCAGCAGCCAAACGGGGGCGGCGGTAGATACGCAGTATTTT; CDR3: CASSQTGAAVDTQYF
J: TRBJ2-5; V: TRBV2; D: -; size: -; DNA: TGTGCCAGCTGGTTGGTGTTACAAGAGACCCAGTACTTC; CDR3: CASWLVLQETQYF
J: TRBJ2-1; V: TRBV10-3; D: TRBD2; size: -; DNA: TGTGCCATCACTAGCGGCGGTACAAATGAGCAGTTCTTC; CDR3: CAITSGGTNEQFF
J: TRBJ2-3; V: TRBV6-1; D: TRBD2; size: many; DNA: TGTGCCAGCGGTAATAGCGGGGGCACAGATACGCAGTATTTT; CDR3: CASGNSGGTDTQYF
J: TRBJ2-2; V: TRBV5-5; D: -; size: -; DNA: TGTGCCAGCAGCCACCCCGGGGAGCTGTTTTTT; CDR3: CASSHPGELFF
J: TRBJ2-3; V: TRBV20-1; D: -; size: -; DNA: TGCAGTGCTCCTCTACCGACTTCTAGCACAGATACGCAGTATTTT; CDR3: CSAPLPTSSTDTQYF
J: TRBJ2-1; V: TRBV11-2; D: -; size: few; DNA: TGTGCCAGCAGCTCCCTGACTTATAACAATGAGCAGTTCTTC; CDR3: CASSSLTYNNEQFF
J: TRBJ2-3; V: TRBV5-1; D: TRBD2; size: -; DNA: TGCGCCAGCAGCTTGAGCGGGAATCAGGATACGCAGTATTTT; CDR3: CASSLSGNQDTQYF
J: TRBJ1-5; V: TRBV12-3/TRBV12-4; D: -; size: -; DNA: TGTGTCAGCAGTCCTGGAGGGATGCAGCCCCAGCATTTT; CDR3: CVSSPGGMQPQHF
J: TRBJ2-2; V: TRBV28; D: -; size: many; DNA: TGTGCCAGCAGCTCGACGAACACCGGGGAGCTGTTTTTT; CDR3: CASSSTNTGELFF
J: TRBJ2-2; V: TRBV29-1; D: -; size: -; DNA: TGCAGCGGGGGTGAAGCGGGCTTGGGCACCGGGGAGCTGTTTTTT; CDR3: CSGGEAGLGTGELFF
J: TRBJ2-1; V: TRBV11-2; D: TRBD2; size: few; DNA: TGTGCCAGCAGTCCTAGCGGGAGGCGTCGCAATGAGCAGTTCTTC; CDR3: CASSPSGRRRNEQFF
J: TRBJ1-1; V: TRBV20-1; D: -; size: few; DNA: TGCAGTGCTAGAGATACGGGGCGGACTGAAGCTTTCTTT; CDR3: CSARDTGRTEAFF
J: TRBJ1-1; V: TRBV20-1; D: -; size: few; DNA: TGCAGCCGAGTGAAGGGAAGCACTGAAGCTTTCTTT; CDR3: CSRVKGSTEAFF
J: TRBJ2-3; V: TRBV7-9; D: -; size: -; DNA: TGTGCCAGCAGCTCTCCGTATACGCAGTATTTT; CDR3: CASSSPYTQYF
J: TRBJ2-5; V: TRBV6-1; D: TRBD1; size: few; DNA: TGTGCCAGCAGGGCCCTGGACAGGGGGCGCGGGGAGACCCAGTACTTC; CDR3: CASRALDRGRGETQYF
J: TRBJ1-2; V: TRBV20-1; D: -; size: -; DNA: TGCAGTGCTAGTTCGGCATCCTATGGCTACACCTTC; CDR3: CSASSASYGYTF
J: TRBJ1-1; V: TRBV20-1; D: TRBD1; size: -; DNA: TGCAGTGCTCCCAACCTGGGACAGGGTACTAATCCTGAAGCTTTCTTT; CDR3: CSAPNLGQGTNPEAFF
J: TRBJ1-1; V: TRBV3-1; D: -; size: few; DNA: TGTGCCAGCAGCCAAGACGGCGGAAGCCTAAACACTGAAGCTTTCTTT; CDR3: CASSQDGGSLNTEAFF